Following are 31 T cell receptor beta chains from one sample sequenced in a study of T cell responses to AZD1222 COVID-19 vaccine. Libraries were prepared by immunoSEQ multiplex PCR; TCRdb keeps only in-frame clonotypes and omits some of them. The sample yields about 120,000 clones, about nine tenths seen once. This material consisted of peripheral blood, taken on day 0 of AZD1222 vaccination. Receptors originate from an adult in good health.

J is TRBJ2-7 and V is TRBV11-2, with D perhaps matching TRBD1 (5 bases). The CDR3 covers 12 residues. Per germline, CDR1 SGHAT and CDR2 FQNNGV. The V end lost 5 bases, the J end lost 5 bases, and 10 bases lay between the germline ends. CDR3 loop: CASSPDSDEQYF. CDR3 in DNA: TGTGCCAGCAGCCCAGACAGCGACGAGCAGTACTTC.

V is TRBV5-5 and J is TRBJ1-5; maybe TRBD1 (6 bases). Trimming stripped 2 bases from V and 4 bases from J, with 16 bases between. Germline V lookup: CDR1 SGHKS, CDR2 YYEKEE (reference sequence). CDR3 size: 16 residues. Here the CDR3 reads CASSFVQGRLNQPQHF. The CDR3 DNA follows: TGTGCCAGCAGCTTCGTACAGGGAAGGTTGAATCAGCCCCAGCATTTT.

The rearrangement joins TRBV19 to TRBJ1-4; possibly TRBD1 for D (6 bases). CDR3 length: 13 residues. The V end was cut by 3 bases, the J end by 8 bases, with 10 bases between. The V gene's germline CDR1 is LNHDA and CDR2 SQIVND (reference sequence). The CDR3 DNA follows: TGTGCCAGTAGTATCACCGGGACAGAAAAACTGTTTTTT. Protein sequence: CASSITGTEKLFF.

For the CDR3, the DNA is TGTGCCAGTAGTGGCAGGGACTTGAAAAACATTCAGTACTTC. It codes for CASSGRDLKNIQYF. The chain joins TRBV19 to TRBJ2-4; a weak D match, TRBD2 (6 bases). CDR3 length: 14 amino acids. V lost 5 bases, J lost 4 bases, and 12 bases lay in between. The germline V gene has CDR1 LNHDA and CDR2 SQIVND (reference sequence). The full variable domain, in which reference TRBV19 and TRBJ2-4 provide the parts outside the CDR3, is DGGITQSPKYLFRKEGQNVTLSCEQNLNHDAMYWYRQDPGQGLRLIYYSQIVNDFQKGDIAEGYSVSREKKESFPLTVTSAQKNPTAFYLCASSGRDLKNIQYFGAGTRLSVL.

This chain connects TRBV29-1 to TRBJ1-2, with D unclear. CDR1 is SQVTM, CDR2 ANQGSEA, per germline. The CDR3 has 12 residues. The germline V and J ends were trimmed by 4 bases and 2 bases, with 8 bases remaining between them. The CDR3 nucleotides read TGCAGCGTTGTCCCTCCGAACTATGGCTACACCTTC. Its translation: CSVVPPNYGYTF.

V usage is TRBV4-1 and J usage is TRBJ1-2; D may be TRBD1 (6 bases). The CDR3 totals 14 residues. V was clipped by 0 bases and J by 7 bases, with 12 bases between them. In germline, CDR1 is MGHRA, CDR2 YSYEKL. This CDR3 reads CASSQEQGSSGYTF. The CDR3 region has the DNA TGCGCCAGCAGCCAAGAGCAGGGGTCGAGTGGCTACACCTTC.

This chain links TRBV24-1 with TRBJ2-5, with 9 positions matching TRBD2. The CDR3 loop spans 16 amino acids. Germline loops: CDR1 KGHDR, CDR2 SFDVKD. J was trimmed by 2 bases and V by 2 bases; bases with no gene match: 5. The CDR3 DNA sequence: TGTGCCACCAGTGATTATAGAGCGGGGGGTCAAGAGACCCAGTACTTC. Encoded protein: CATSDYRAGGQETQYF.

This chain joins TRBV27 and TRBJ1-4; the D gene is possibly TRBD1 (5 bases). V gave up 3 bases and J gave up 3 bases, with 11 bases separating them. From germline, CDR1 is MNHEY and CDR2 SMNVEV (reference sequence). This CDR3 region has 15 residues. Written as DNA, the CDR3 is TGTGCCAGCAGTTTTAGGGGACCGCCTAATGAAAAACTGTTTTTT. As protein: CASSFRGPPNEKLFF.

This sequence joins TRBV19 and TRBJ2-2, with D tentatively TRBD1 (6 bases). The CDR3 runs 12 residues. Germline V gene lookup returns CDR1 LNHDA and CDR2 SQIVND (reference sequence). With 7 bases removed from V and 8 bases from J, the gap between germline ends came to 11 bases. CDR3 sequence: CASIQGLGELFF. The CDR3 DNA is TGTGCCAGTATCCAGGGGCTAGGGGAGCTGTTTTTT.

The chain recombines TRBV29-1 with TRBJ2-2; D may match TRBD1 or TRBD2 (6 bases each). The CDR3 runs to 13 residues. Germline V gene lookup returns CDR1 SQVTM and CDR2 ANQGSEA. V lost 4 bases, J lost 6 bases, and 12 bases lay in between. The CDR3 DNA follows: TGCAGCGTTGCCCGGGGGCGGTCCGGGGAGCTGTTTTTT. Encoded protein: CSVARGRSGELFF.

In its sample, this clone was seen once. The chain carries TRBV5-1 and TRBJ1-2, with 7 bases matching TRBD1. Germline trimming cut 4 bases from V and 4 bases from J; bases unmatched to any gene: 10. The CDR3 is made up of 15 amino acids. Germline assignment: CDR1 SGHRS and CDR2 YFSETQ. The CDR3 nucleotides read TGCGCCAGCAGCGTCGGTGACCGGGACAGCTATGGCTACACCTTC. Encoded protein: CASSVGDRDSYGYTF. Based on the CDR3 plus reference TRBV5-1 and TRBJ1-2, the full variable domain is KAGVTQTPRYLIKTRGQQVTLSCSPISGHRSVSWYQQTPGQGLQFLFEYFSETQRNKGNFPGRFSGRQFSNSRSEMNVSTLELGDSALYLCASSVGDRDSYGYTFGSGTRLTVV.

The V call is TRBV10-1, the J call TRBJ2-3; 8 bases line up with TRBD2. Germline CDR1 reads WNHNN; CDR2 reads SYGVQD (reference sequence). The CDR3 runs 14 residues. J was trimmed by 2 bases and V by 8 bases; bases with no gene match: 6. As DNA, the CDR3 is TGCGCCAGCGGGGCGGGGGGCGCCACAGATACGCAGTATTTT. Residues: CASGAGGATDTQYF.

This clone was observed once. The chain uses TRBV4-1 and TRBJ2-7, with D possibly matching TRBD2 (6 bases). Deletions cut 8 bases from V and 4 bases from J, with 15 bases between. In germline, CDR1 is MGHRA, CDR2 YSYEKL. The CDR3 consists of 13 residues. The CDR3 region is CASARGSTYEQYF. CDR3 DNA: TGCGCCAGCGCCCGGGGGTCTACTTACGAGCAGTACTTC.

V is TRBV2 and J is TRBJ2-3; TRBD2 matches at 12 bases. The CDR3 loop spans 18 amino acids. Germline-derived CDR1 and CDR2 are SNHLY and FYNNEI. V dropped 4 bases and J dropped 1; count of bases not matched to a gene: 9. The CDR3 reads CASSAAAGLAGGTDTQYF. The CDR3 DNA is TGTGCCAGCAGTGCCGCGGCGGGACTAGCGGGTGGCACAGATACGCAGTATTTT.

Here the CDR3 DNA reads TGTGCCAGTAGTATACAGGGAGGGGGATACAATGAGCAGTTCTTC. This codes for CASSIQGGGYNEQFF. V usage is TRBV19 and J usage is TRBJ2-1, with D tentatively TRBD2 (7 bases). There are 15 residues in the CDR3. Trimming took off 2 bases at V and 4 bases at J, with 12 bases between the two ends. Germline assignment: CDR1 LNHDA and CDR2 SQIVND (reference sequence).

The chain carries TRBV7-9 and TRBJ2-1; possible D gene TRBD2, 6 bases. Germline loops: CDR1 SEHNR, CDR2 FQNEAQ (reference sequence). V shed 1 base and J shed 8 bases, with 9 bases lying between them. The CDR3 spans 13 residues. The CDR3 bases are TGTGCCAGCAGCTTAGGGGCGGGGTATGAGCAGTTCTTC. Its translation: CASSLGAGYEQFF. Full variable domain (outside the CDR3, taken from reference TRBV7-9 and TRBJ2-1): DTGVSQNPRHKITKRGQNVTFRCDPISEHNRLYWYRQTLGQGPEFLTYFQNEAQLEKSRLLSDRFSAERPKGSFSTLEIQRTEQGDSAMYLCASSLGAGYEQFFGPGTRLTVL.

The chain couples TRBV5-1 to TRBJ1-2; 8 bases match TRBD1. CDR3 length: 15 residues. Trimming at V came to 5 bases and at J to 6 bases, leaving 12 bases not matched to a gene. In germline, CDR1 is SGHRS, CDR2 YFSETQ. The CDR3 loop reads CASRRGQGQGDGYTF. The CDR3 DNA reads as TGCGCCAGCAGACGCGGACAGGGCCAAGGGGATGGCTACACCTTC.

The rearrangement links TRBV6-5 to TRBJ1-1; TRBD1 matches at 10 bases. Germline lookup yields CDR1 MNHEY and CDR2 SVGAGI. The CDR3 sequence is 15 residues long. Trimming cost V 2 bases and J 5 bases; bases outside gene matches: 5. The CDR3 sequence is CASSYTGTGVTEAFF. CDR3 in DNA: TGTGCCAGCAGTTACACCGGGACAGGGGTTACTGAAGCTTTCTTT.

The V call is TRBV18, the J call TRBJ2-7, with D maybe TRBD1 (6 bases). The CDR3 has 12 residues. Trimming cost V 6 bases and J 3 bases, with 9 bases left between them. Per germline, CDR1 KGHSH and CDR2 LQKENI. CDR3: CASSLDSYEQYF. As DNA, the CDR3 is TGTGCCAGCTCCCTGGACAGCTACGAGCAGTACTTC.

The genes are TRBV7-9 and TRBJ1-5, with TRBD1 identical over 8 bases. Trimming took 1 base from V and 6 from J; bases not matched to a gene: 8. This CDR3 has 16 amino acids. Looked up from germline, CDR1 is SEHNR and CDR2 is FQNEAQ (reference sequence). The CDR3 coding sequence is TGTGCCAGCAGCTTAGATGTCGGACAGGGCCGTCAGCCCCAGCATTTT. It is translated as CASSLDVGQGRQPQHF.

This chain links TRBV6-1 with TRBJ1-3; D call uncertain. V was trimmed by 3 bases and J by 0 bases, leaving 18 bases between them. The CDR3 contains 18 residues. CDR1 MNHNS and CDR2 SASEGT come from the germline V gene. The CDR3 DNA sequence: TGTGCCAGCAGTGAGTGCGGGTGCAACAATAGCTCTGGAAACACCATATATTTT. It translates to CASSECGCNNSSGNTIYF.

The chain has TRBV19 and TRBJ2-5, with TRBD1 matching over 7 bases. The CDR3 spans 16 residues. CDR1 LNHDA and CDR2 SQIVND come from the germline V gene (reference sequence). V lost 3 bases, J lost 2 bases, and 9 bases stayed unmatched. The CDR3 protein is CASSIRQTGVQETQYF. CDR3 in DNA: TGTGCCAGTAGTATCCGTCAAACAGGGGTACAAGAGACCCAGTACTTC. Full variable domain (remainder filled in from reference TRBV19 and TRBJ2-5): DGGITQSPKYLFRKEGQNVTLSCEQNLNHDAMYWYRQDPGQGLRLIYYSQIVNDFQKGDIAEGYSVSREKKESFPLTVTSAQKNPTAFYLCASSIRQTGVQETQYFGPGTRLLVL.

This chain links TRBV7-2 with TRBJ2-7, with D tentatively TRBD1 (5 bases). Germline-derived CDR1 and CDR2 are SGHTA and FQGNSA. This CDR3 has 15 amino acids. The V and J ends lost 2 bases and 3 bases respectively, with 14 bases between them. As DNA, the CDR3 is TGTGCCAGCAGCTTAATCCGGTTAAGGGGCTACGAGCAGTACTTC. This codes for CASSLIRLRGYEQYF.

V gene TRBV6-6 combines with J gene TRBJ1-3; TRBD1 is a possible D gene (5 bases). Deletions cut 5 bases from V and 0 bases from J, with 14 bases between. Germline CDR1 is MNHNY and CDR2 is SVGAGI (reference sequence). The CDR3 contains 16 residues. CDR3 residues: CASSRYRQSSGNTIYF. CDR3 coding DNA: TGTGCCAGCAGTCGATACCGACAGAGCTCTGGAAACACCATATATTTT.

The CDR3 is CALLRGGTKGYTF. CDR3 DNA sequence: TGTGCCTTGCTCCGTGGAGGGACAAAAGGCTACACCTTC. The V call is TRBV30, the J call TRBJ1-2, with D tentatively TRBD1 (6 bases). Germline V gene lookup returns CDR1 GTSNPN and CDR2 SVGIG (reference sequence). The ends were cut back, 7 bases at V and 8 bases at J, with 20 bases in the middle. The length of the CDR3 is 13 residues.

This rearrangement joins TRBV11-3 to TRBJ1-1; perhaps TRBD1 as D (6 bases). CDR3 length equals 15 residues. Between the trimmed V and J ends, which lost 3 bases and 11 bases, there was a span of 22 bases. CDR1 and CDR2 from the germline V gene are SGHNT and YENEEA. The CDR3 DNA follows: TGTGCCAGCAGCTTTTCGACAGGCGGCCCGGTAGGGGCTTTCTTT. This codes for CASSFSTGGPVGAFF. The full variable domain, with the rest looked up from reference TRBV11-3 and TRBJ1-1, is EAGVVQSPRYKIIEKKQPVAFWCNPISGHNTLYWYLQNLGQGPELLIRYENEEAVDDSQLPKDRFSAERLKGVDSTLKIQPAELGDSAVYLCASSFSTGGPVGAFFGQGTRLTVV.

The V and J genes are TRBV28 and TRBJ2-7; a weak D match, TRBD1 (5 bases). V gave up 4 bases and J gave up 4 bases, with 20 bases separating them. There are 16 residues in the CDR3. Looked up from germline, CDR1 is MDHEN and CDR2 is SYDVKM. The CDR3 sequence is CASSSVDSSQGYEQYF. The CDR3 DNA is TGTGCCAGCAGTTCAGTAGACAGTTCCCAAGGGTACGAGCAGTACTTC.

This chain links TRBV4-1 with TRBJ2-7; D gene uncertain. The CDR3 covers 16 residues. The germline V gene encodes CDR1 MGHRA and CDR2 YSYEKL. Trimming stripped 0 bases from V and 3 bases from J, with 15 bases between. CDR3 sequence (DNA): TGCGCCAGCAGCCAAGATTCGAGGTCGAACAGCTACGAGCAGTACTTC. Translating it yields CASSQDSRSNSYEQYF.

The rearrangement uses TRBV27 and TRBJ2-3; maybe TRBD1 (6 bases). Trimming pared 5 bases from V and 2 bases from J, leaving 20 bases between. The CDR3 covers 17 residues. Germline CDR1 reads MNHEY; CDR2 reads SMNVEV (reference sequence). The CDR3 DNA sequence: TGTGCCAGCAGTAACGACAGGACGCCTCGCCTCACAGATACGCAGTATTTT. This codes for CASSNDRTPRLTDTQYF.

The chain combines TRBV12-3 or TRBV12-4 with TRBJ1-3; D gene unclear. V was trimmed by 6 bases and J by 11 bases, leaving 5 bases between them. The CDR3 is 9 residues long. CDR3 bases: TGTGCCAGCAGCCACCCCATATATTTT. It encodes CASSHPIYF.

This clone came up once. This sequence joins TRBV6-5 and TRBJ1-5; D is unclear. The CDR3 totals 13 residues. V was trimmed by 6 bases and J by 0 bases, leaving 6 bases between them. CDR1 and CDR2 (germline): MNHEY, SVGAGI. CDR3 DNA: TGTGCCAGCAGCACAGATAGCAATCAGCCCCAGCATTTT. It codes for CASSTDSNQPQHF.